A single T cell receptor beta chain is shown here with its context. These data belong to a study of blood T cell repertoires in COVID-19. Across the whole study: Samples of COVID-19 (acute and convalescent) were obtained from the United States, Italy and Spain.

Per the study methods: It was from reference gene primer amplification that nucleated cell counts were estimated. TCRdb keeps only in-frame clones here, not all; method: immunoSEQ multiplex PCR. V, J and clone size derive from that table, while D and trimming were established from the DNA sequence. The data contain 150,000 to 200,000 clones, 81% of them singletons. Germline CDR1 reads MNHEY; CDR2 reads SVGAGI. V lost 5 bases, J lost 0 bases, and 11 bases lay in between. CDR3 size: 15 residues. Sequences were obtained from peripheral blood. The J gene is TRBJ1-3, the V gene TRBV6-5; a possible D gene is TRBD1 (5 bases). The sequence was collected from a man in his 60s with active or convalescent COVID-19. In DNA, the CDR3 is TGTGCCAGCAGTCGTGCAGGGATCTCTGGAAACACCATATATTTT. It specifies CASSRAGISGNTIYF.